This TCR beta chain appears in the sequencing data of a study of shared clonotypes between healthy human individuals. Regarding the study as a whole: Rarefaction showed sorted-subset sequencing was incomplete despite large depth.

TCRdb keeps only in-frame clones here, not all; method: immunoSEQ multiplex PCR. This sample has hundreds of thousands of clones; around 96% occur once, and the top ten carry around 0.1%. The CDR3 extends over 14 amino acids. The germline gives CDR1 LNHDA, CDR2 SQIVND (reference sequence). Trimming removed 3 bases from V and 3 bases from J, with 12 bases in between. Naive CD8 cells comprised CD45RO-negative, CCR7-positively selected cells, excluding terminally differentiated effector memory CD45RA+ cells. As for this clone: Its target is not known.

The genes are TRBV19 and TRBJ2-7, with no clear D. The source material was naive CD8+ T cells sorted from blood. The receptor's source is a young woman in good health. The CDR3 spells CASSIDNENYEQYF. CDR3 bases: TGTGCCAGTAGTATTGATAACGAGAACTACGAGCAGTACTTC.